This T cell receptor (beta chain) was documented in a study of tumor and adjacent non-tumor tissue in lung cancer. About the research overall: The cohort had 12 to 13 adenocarcinoma, 2 squamous cell and 1 small cell patients.

The template was RNA from unsorted bulk tissue. Per the germline V gene, CDR1 is SGHAT and CDR2 is FQDESV (reference sequence). This CDR3 is built from 13 residues. The library came from three nested PCR rounds adapted from ARM-PCR protocols. TCRdb itself ran the multiplex PCR reads through MiXCR, one entry per CDR3 protein. The sample contains under 150,000 distinct CDR3 sequences, 66% of which appear only once. Study-level results: Tumor TCR diversity, when higher, was linked to shorter survival. Tumor tissue had significantly higher TCR diversity than normal lung.

With respect to this clonotype: The antigen is not known.

The chain combines TRBV11-1 with TRBJ1-3, with D unclear. The receptor was derived from a man aged 55 to 70 with small cell lung cancer. Sequences were obtained from lung tumor tissue. CDR3 residues: CSNTARTGNTIYF. For the CDR3, the DNA is TGTTCCAACACCGCCAGGACTGGAAACACCATATATTTT.